The clone carrying this T cell receptor (beta chain) was picked up a small number of times. What it binds is not known. Germline loops: CDR1 MNHEY, CDR2 SVGEGT. This CDR3 region has 18 residues. V dropped 0 bases and J dropped 2 bases, with 20 bases sitting between them. The source of the sample is a study of T cell repertoires in cytomegalovirus infection. Turning to the study itself: TCR beta signatures that were public indicated CMV infection and matching HLA type.

Broader study findings: The study identified carriers of CMV plus the relevant HLA from cumulative public TCR beta family frequency.

TCRdb itself ran the reads through MiXCR, one entry per CDR3 protein. The sample holds fewer than 1,000,000 distinct CDR3 sequences; about a third are singletons and the top ten take around an eighth. The chain recombines TRBV6-2 or TRBV6-3 with TRBJ2-7; possibly TRBD1 for D (5 bases). Sample: cultured CD8+ T cells from PBMCs, taken from culture after CMV antigen stimulation. This clonotype originated in a human donor in good health (CMV status not recorded). Some clones in this sample may be carry-over from other donors' samples. In nucleotides, the CDR3 is TGTGCCAGCAGTTACTCCCTACCGCCCGACAGCCGCGCCTACGAGCAGTACTTC. Translation gives CASSYSLPPDSRAYEQYF.